This T cell receptor beta chain emerged from a study of beta chain features in type 1 diabetes. CD45RO/CCR7/CD25/CD127/CD95/CD27 staining was used to isolate CD4+ naive, central memory, regulatory and stem cell-like memory cells by sorting. Expressed TCRB transcripts were sequenced because the entire RNA isolate underwent reverse transcription. Repertoires were generated with immunoSEQ multiplex PCR, while TCRdb's copy carries only in-frame clones and drops some. The sample holds hundreds of thousands of clones, roughly 12% seen once. This CDR3 spans 15 amino acids. V was pared by 0 bases and J by 3 bases, with 9 bases between. Germline lookup yields CDR1 LNHDA and CDR2 SQIVND (reference sequence).

Material for sequencing was naive CD4+ T cells from blood. The chain combines TRBV19 with TRBJ1-5, with no clear D. This clonotype originated in a young man in good health. The CDR3 sequence: CASSIDRSNNQPQHF. Written as DNA, the CDR3 is TGTGCCAGTAGTATAGACAGGTCTAACAATCAGCCCCAGCATTTT. The full variable domain, with the rest looked up from reference TRBV19 and TRBJ1-5, is DGGITQSPKYLFRKEGQNVTLSCEQNLNHDAMYWYRQDPGQGLRLIYYSQIVNDFQKGDIAEGYSVSREKKESFPLTVTSAQKNPTAFYLCASSIDRSNNQPQHFGDGTRLSIL.